This T cell receptor (beta chain) was captured in a study of neoadjuvant nivolumab and ipilimumab in lung cancer. The protocol was immunoSEQ multiplex PCR, while the TCRdb copy is restricted to in-frame clones and leaves out a portion. Here the sample spans over 25,000 clones, approximately 83% being singletons. Germline CDR1 and CDR2: SGHNT and YYREEE (reference sequence). J was trimmed by 10 bases and V by 0 bases; bases with no gene match: 11. This CDR3 has 16 amino acids. Sequencing was performed on tumor tissue, taken after neoadjuvant nivolumab, alone or with ipilimumab, at or shortly before surgery. This TCR derives from an adult with non-small cell lung cancer. The genes are TRBV5-4 and TRBJ2-1; 9 nucleotides agree with TRBD2. The CDR3 sequence is CASSLAGGGAVAEQFF. For the CDR3, the DNA is TGTGCCAGCAGCTTGGCGGGCGGGGGGGCGGTCGCCGAGCAGTTCTTC.